The clone carrying this T cell receptor (beta chain) was detected only a few times. A much bigger clone sits one base away, suggesting this may be a read error. The conserved phenylalanine or tryptophan is not found at the CDR3 terminus, so this likely reflects a read error. This entry comes from a study of regulatory T cells in long-lasting Graves disease. Across the study: Antithyroid drug intake by newly diagnosed Graves' patients had lasted under 3 months.

Indicated time point: newly diagnosed GD, antithyroid drugs for less than 3 months. Preparation of the TCR library used RNA extracted from PBMCs. Arm-PCR of CDR3 regions and iRepertoire HTBI primers were the basis on which TCR beta libraries were built. A single record per CDR3 protein comes from TCRdb applying MiXCR to the multiplex PCR reads. Found here are roughly 610,000 distinct CDR3 sequences, about 16% of them singletons; the top ten hold around 12%. The CDR3 has 13 residues. V was trimmed by 3 bases and J by 6 bases, leaving 12 bases between them. Another study also made use of these data, one on T cells in Graves' hyperthyroidism and ophthalmopathy. That report notes: Appearing also in blood were most of the thyroid clonotypes expanded above 0.001.

The source is a young man with Graves disease. Sample: peripheral blood mononuclear cells (PBMCs), taken at new diagnosis, from a patient treated with antithyroid drugs. V gene TRBV12-3 or TRBV12-4 combines with J gene TRBJ2-7, with a weak D call TRBD2 (5 bases). CDR3 residues: CASSFIVRGEQYL. The DNA of the CDR3 is TGTGCCAGCAGTTTTATCGTTCGGGGCGAGCAGTACTTA.